These T cell receptor beta chains were read from a single sample in a study of CD8 T cells in Susac syndrome. TCRdb analysed the immunoSEQ multiplex PCR reads with MiXCR anew, one entry per CDR3 protein. Of approximately 260,000 distinct CDR3 sequences listed, around 96% are singletons. Sequences were obtained from CD4+ T cells from PBMCs. The receptors come from a human donor with Susac syndrome. The CDR3 runs from the conserved cysteine through the conserved F or W. A row's size may be missing; if present it is once, few, many or a size class.

size,V,J,CDR3
.,TRBV2,TRBJ1-1,CASRQQNTEAFF
.,TRBV10-3,TRBJ1-2,CAITSDRELGYTF
.,TRBV29-1,TRBJ2-5,CSVNGLAGGPQTQYF
.,TRBV29-1,TRBJ2-7,CSVGSRYSYEQYF
.,TRBV29-1,TRBJ1-2,CSTGGAGRTSYGYTF
.,TRBV20-1,TRBJ2-1,CSAPLPNEQFF
.,TRBV18,TRBJ1-5,CASSERGSDQPQHF
.,TRBV18,TRBJ2-1,CASSLGQTTSYNEQFF
.,TRBV9,TRBJ2-1,CASSVVSGGDSSYNEQFF
.,TRBV29-1,TRBJ2-2,CSVDLGLTGGAGTGELFF
.,TRBV19,TRBJ2-5,CASSGQGAQETQYF
.,TRBV24-1,TRBJ2-3,CATSDRGTGTLTDTQYF
.,TRBV6-4,TRBJ2-1,CASSATRESYNEQFF
.,TRBV15,TRBJ2-1,CATSRFRDSREQFF
.,TRBV9,TRBJ2-7,CASSVTGRHYEQYF
.,TRBV20-1,TRBJ2-3,CSARTDYSTDTQYF
.,TRBV29-1,TRBJ1-1,CSVEGTEGTEAFF
.,TRBV7-9,TRBJ1-5,CASSFSYVGDQPQHF
.,TRBV29-1,TRBJ1-1,CSVEERGGTEAFF
.,TRBV29-1,TRBJ1-1,CSTGQGTEAFF
.,TRBV18,TRBJ2-7,CASSPPTSGRTEQYF
.,TRBV29-1,TRBJ1-1,CSYRNTEAFF
.,TRBV3-1,TRBJ2-7,CASSHVGTSPYEQYF
.,TRBV5-4,TRBJ2-7,CASRSDTYEQYF
.,TRBV20-1,TRBJ2-5,CSATDRVETQYF
.,TRBV29-1,TRBJ2-3,CSVQLGTARTDTQYF
.,TRBV29-1,TRBJ2-1,CSVGAISLNEQFF
.,TRBV20-1,TRBJ2-1,CSASRLSSNEQFF
.,TRBV27,TRBJ1-2,CASSLSIGGTGYTF
once,TRBV10-3,TRBJ2-1,CAISEIMRELNEQFF
.,TRBV29-1,TRBJ1-4,CSATPGQNEKLFF
.,TRBV20-1,TRBJ2-5,CSARIQETQYF